The 29 T cell receptor beta chains listed next were all sequenced from one sample in a study of shared clonotypes between healthy human individuals. Profiling relied on immunoSEQ multiplex PCR, and the TCRdb table lists in-frame clones only, not all of them. The repertoire has 490,000 or so clones, about 82% of them found once; the top ten carry 10% to 15%. The specimen was PBMCs. All receptors derive from a woman aged 40-49 years in good health. Some clones in this sample may be carry-over from other donors' samples.

In its sample, this clone was seen many times. In DNA form, the CDR3 reads TGTGCCAGCTCACTCCGAGGGACAGGGGAATACGAGCAGTACTTC. Its translation: CASSLRGTGEYEQYF. This chain uses TRBV18 with TRBJ2-7; TRBD1 matches 10 bases. Trimming removed 4 bases from V and 4 bases from J; junction bases left unmatched: 7. Germline CDR1 and CDR2: KGHSH and LQKENI. The CDR3 has 15 amino acids.

Worth noting for this clone: The sample has other DNA sequences that encode this CDR3 too. The chain joins TRBV2 to TRBJ2-3; D is possibly TRBD1 (5 bases). CDR3 length: 13 amino acids. V gave up 4 bases and J gave up 5 bases, with 10 bases separating them. The germline gives CDR1 SNHLY, CDR2 FYNNEI. This CDR3 reads CASSAQGRDTQYF. The CDR3, as DNA: TGTGCCAGCAGTGCTCAGGGTAGAGATACGCAGTATTTT.

V and J are TRBV18 and TRBJ1-2; no reliable D call. This CDR3 contains 15 residues. In germline, CDR1 is KGHSH, CDR2 LQKENI. V was trimmed by 0 bases and J by 3 bases, leaving 11 bases between them. The CDR3 region is CASSPPRGTDYGYTF. The CDR3 nucleotides are TGTGCCAGCTCACCACCCCGAGGAACAGACTATGGCTACACCTTC.

In its sample, this clone was seen a few times. This rearrangement joins TRBV4-2 to TRBJ1-3; TRBD1 matches 7 bases. The germline gives CDR1 LGHNA, CDR2 YNFKEQ. The CDR3 is 17 residues long. Trimming removed 3 bases from V and 1 base from J; junction bases left unmatched: 9. CDR3 amino acids: CASSQLVRGRSGNTIYF. The CDR3 bases are TGTGCCAGCAGCCAGCTCGTCAGGGGGAGATCTGGAAACACCATATATTTT.

The V and J genes are TRBV10-3 and TRBJ2-7; no definite D call. With 4 bases removed from V and 0 bases from J, the gap between germline ends came to 13 bases. The CDR3 length is 15 residues. CDR1 and CDR2 from the germline V gene are ENHRY and SYGVKD. CDR3 amino acids: CAISGKAGTSYEQYF. The CDR3 DNA sequence: TGTGCCATCAGTGGAAAAGCCGGAACCTCCTACGAGCAGTACTTC.

The chain recombines TRBV2 with TRBJ2-2; 8 nucleotides agree with TRBD2. The CDR3 covers 15 residues. V was pared by 4 bases and J by 4 bases, with 5 bases of the junction left unmatched. Germline loops: CDR1 SNHLY, CDR2 FYNNEI. This CDR3 is CASSGSGSRTGELFF. CDR3 nucleotide sequence: TGTGCCAGCAGTGGAAGCGGGAGTCGCACCGGGGAGCTGTTTTTT.

The J gene is TRBJ2-7, the V gene TRBV7-2, with 9 bases fitting TRBD2. Trimming took 5 bases from V and 5 from J; bases not matched to a gene: 7. The CDR3 length is 14 residues. Per the germline V gene, CDR1 is SGHTA and CDR2 is FQGNSA. This chain's CDR3 is CASSRAGGSHEQYF. CDR3 nucleotide sequence: TGTGCCAGCAGCCGAGCGGGAGGATCCCACGAGCAGTACTTC.

The gene calls are TRBV9 and TRBJ2-1; TRBD2 aligns across 10 bases. The germline CDR1 and CDR2 sequences are SGDLS and YYNGEE. This CDR3 comprises 16 residues. J gave up 6 bases and V 3 bases, and 9 bases lay outside the gene matches. CDR3 sequence (DNA): TGTGCCAGCAGCGCGGGAGCGGGAGGGCCGGGCAATGAGCAGTTCTTC. This encodes CASSAGAGGPGNEQFF. The full variable domain, its missing parts supplied by reference TRBV9 and TRBJ2-1, is DSGVTQTPKHLITATGQRVTLRCSPRSGDLSVYWYQQSLDQGLQFLIQYYNGEERAKGNILERFSAQQFPDLHSELNLSSLELGDSALYFCASSAGAGGPGNEQFFGPGTRLTVL.

The chain employs TRBV10-2 and TRBJ2-7; TRBD2 agrees at 10 bases. The CDR3 loop spans 15 amino acids. With V trimmed by 0 bases and J by 1 base, 0 bases remained unmatched. Per germline, CDR1 WSHSY and CDR2 SAAADI. The CDR3 DNA reads TGCGCCAGCAGTGAGTCTAGCGGGAGGTCCTACGAGCAGTACTTC. Translation gives CASSESSGRSYEQYF.

This clone was counted ten times or more. Written as DNA, the CDR3 is TGTGCCTGGAGGGCGGGCTCCTATAATTCACCCCTCCACTTT. It is translated as CAWRAGSYNSPLHF. J is TRBJ1-6 and V is TRBV30; D unclear. The CDR3 runs to 14 residues. Germline V gene sequence: CDR1 GTSNPN, CDR2 SVGIG (reference sequence). V lost 3 bases to trimming and J lost 0 bases, with 6 bases between them.

The sample holds a few counts of this clone. The CDR3 sequence: CASSLSSYDTQYF. In DNA, the CDR3 is TGCGCCAGCAGCTTGTCATCTTACGATACGCAGTATTTT. This rearrangement joins TRBV5-1 to TRBJ2-3, with D unresolved. The ends were cut back, 1 base at V and 6 bases at J, with 9 bases in the middle. This CDR3 contains 13 residues. The germline CDR1 and CDR2 sequences are SGHRS and YFSETQ.

The chain recombines TRBV29-1 with TRBJ2-4; TRBD2 agrees at 10 bases. The J segment lost 5 bases and the V segment lost 0 bases, leaving 1 base of the junction unmatched. Germline CDR1 and CDR2: SQVTM and ANQGSEA. The CDR3 has 14 amino acids. The DNA of the CDR3 is TGCAGCGTTGAAGATGGACTAGCGGAAAACATTCAGTACTTC. Protein sequence: CSVEDGLAENIQYF.

The chain recombines TRBV4-1 with TRBJ1-1, with D possibly matching TRBD1 (6 bases). There are 16 residues in the CDR3. V gave up 2 bases and J gave up 4 bases, with 17 bases separating them. In germline, CDR1 is MGHRA, CDR2 YSYEKL. This CDR3 is CASSQKIQGTGTEAFF. The CDR3, as DNA: TGCGCCAGCAGCCAAAAAATACAGGGAACCGGCACTGAAGCTTTCTTT.

The chain joins TRBV6-5 to TRBJ1-4; D is unresolved. The length of the CDR3 is 13 residues. Per germline, CDR1 MNHEY and CDR2 SVGAGI. V was pared by 2 bases and J by 8 bases, with 9 bases between. The DNA for the CDR3 is TGTGCCAGCAGTTACAGGGAGGGCGAAAAACTGTTTTTT. Its protein is CASSYREGEKLFF.

CDR3 sequence (DNA): TGTGCCAGTAGTATTTCGGGCGGGAGGGCCGAGGAGCAGTTCTTC. It yields the protein CASSISGGRAEEQFF. This chain joins TRBV19 and TRBJ2-1; the match to TRBD2 covers 9 bases. CDR1 LNHDA and CDR2 SQIVND come from the germline V gene (reference sequence). CDR3 length: 15 residues. Trimming removed 3 bases from V and 10 bases from J; junction bases left unmatched: 10.

The J gene is TRBJ2-3, the V gene TRBV18; D not resolved. The CDR3 loop spans 14 amino acids. The V gene's germline CDR1 is KGHSH and CDR2 LQKENI. Between the trimmed V and J ends, which lost 5 bases and 4 bases, there was a span of 13 bases. The CDR3 sequence: CASSAARSPDTQYF. The CDR3 region has the DNA TGTGCCAGCTCAGCGGCTAGATCGCCAGATACGCAGTATTTT.

J is TRBJ1-4 and V is TRBV27; 9 bases align to TRBD1. Per germline, CDR1 MNHEY and CDR2 SMNVEV (reference sequence). This CDR3 is built from 18 residues. The junction had 9 bases not matched to a gene; V was cut back by 2 bases and J by 2 bases. DNA for the CDR3: TGTGCCAGCAGTTTACCCCGTGACAGGGGGGTCACTAATGAAAAACTGTTTTTT. Translation: CASSLPRDRGVTNEKLFF.

V usage is TRBV30 and J usage is TRBJ1-5; D is possibly TRBD1 (6 bases). Germline V lookup: CDR1 GTSNPN, CDR2 SVGIG (reference sequence). Trimming shortened V by 2 bases and J by 0 bases, and 14 bases separated the two germline ends. CDR3 length equals 16 residues. In nucleotides, the CDR3 is TGTGCCTGGAGTTCAAGGGGGAGATCTAGCAATCAGCCCCAGCATTTT. Protein: CAWSSRGRSSNQPQHF.

This clone has just a few counts. The CDR3, as DNA: TGCAGTGCGGAAGCCTACGAGCAGTACTTC. It translates to CSAEAYEQYF. V usage is TRBV20-1 and J usage is TRBJ2-7; D is uncertain. This CDR3 contains 10 residues. V was pared by 6 bases and J by 2 bases, with 5 bases between. Germline V CDR1 and CDR2: DFQATT, SNEGSKA (reference sequence).

This clone was observed at least ten times. This sequence joins TRBV6-4 and TRBJ2-1, with TRBD2 identical over 10 bases. From germline, CDR1 is MRHNA and CDR2 SNTAGT. V shed 10 bases and J 5 bases; nucleotides not matched to a gene: 11. The CDR3 spans 15 residues. The CDR3 reads CATSSGTSDHNEQFF. CDR3 bases: TGTGCCACCTCATCCGGGACTAGCGACCACAATGAGCAGTTCTTC.

Turning to this clone: Germline and junction disagree at one end, which may indicate a read error. This rearrangement joins TRBV30 to TRBJ1-2; 7 bases align to TRBD1. The germline gives CDR1 GTSNPN, CDR2 SVGIG (reference sequence). This CDR3 has 14 residues. CDR3 bases: TGTGCCTGGAACCCGACAGGGAGCGGCTATGGCTGCACCTTC. It is translated as CAWNPTGSGYGCTF.

This clone was seen a handful of times. The chain has TRBV29-1 and TRBJ2-7, with 7 bases aligning to TRBD1. The CDR3 is made up of 12 amino acids. Germline CDR1 and CDR2: SQVTM and ANQGSEA. V dropped 8 bases and J dropped 4; count of bases not matched to a gene: 8. The chain's CDR3 is CSFQGVGYEQYF. The CDR3 bases are TGCAGCTTCCAGGGGGTTGGTTACGAGCAGTACTTC.

This sequence joins TRBV28 and TRBJ2-7; 8 bases match TRBD2. CDR3 length: 15 amino acids. Germline V gene lookup returns CDR1 MDHEN and CDR2 SYDVKM. V lost 7 bases and J lost 7; bases outside the gene matches: 15. CDR3 DNA sequence: TGTGCCAGCAAGCCCGGCGGGAGGCCCACGGGGGAGCAGTACTTC. It encodes CASKPGGRPTGEQYF.

The chain carries TRBV9 and TRBJ2-2; 7 nucleotides match TRBD2. With V trimmed by 0 bases and J by 3 bases, 5 bases remained unmatched. Germline V gene lookup returns CDR1 SGDLS and CDR2 YYNGEE. This CDR3 is built from 16 residues. CDR3 in amino acids: CASSVGSSGDTGELFF. In DNA, the CDR3 is TGTGCCAGCAGCGTAGGGTCTAGCGGAGACACCGGGGAGCTGTTTTTT. The full variable domain, rest sourced from reference TRBV9 and TRBJ2-2, is DSGVTQTPKHLITATGQRVTLRCSPRSGDLSVYWYQQSLDQGLQFLIQYYNGEERAKGNILERFSAQQFPDLHSELNLSSLELGDSALYFCASSVGSSGDTGELFFGEGSRLTVL.

The chain is built from TRBV6-4 and TRBJ2-1, with D possibly called TRBD1 or TRBD2 (6 bases each). CDR1 and CDR2 (germline): MRHNA, SNTAGT. The CDR3 extends over 15 amino acids. V was cut by 2 bases and J by 6 bases, with 14 bases left in between. The CDR3 nucleotides are TGTGCCAGCAGTGACCAGGGGAGCGGGTCCAATGAGCAGTTCTTC. This codes for CASSDQGSGSNEQFF.

V gene TRBV19 combines with J gene TRBJ2-6; 7 bases align to TRBD1. V gave up 1 base and J gave up 3 bases; unmatched junction bases: 3. Germline values: CDR1 LNHDA, CDR2 SQIVND (reference sequence). CDR3 size: 16 residues. The chain's CDR3 is CASSIGGGGGANVLTF. The DNA for the CDR3 is TGTGCCAGTAGTATAGGAGGGGGCGGTGGGGCCAACGTCCTGACTTTC. The whole variable domain, filled in from reference TRBV19 and TRBJ2-6, reads DGGITQSPKYLFRKEGQNVTLSCEQNLNHDAMYWYRQDPGQGLRLIYYSQIVNDFQKGDIAEGYSVSREKKESFPLTVTSAQKNPTAFYLCASSIGGGGGANVLTFGAGSRLTVL.

In regard to this clone: Because the CDR3 is missing its conserved closing phenylalanine or tryptophan, this is likely a read error. The chain recombines TRBV6-6 with TRBJ1-1, with TRBD1 matching over 8 bases. Germline V CDR1 and CDR2: MNHNY, SVGAGI (reference sequence). The V segment lost 6 bases and the J segment 6 bases; nucleotides outside the gene matches: 6. This CDR3 is 13 amino acids long. The CDR3 coding sequence is TGTGCCAGCAGGGTGGACAGGGCCTCTGAAGCTTTCTCT. Residues: CASRVDRASEAFS.

This chain joins TRBV6-1 and TRBJ1-3, with a tentative D call TRBD2 (6 bases). The J call may be faulty, since TRBJ2-2 better matches the DNA end. Germline lookup yields CDR1 MNHNS and CDR2 SASEGT. CDR3 length: 14 residues. CDR3 sequence reads: CASSGDLNTGELFF. DNA of the CDR3: TGTGCCAGCAGTGGGGACTTAAACACCGGGGAGCTGTTTTTT.

CDR3 amino acids: CASTRGTSYTTRQPQHF. CDR3 sequence (DNA): TGTGCCAGCACCCGTGGGACATCTTATACAACTCGTCAGCCCCAGCATTTT. The chain carries TRBV21-1 and TRBJ1-5; the DNA was not compared with TRBD1, the D call given in the table. TRBV21-1 is classified as a pseudogene. This CDR3 region has 17 residues.